Listed below are T cell receptor beta chains from one sample, sequenced in a study of control samples from healthy donors and cancer patients. The method was immunoSEQ multiplex PCR; TCRdb's version includes in-frame clones alone and lacks a portion of them. The sample records about 97,000 clones, 80% to 90% being singletons. Source material: blood. Source of these receptors: a man younger than 45 in good health. Both conserved end residues are part of each CDR3. D genes are given only for firm matches. Rows give clone size only sometimes, using once, few, many, or a class for an expanded clone.

D gene,clone size,CDR3 length,V gene,J gene,CDR3 DNA,CDR3 protein
-,-,13,TRBV12-3/TRBV12-4,TRBJ2-7,TGTGCCAGCAGTTTGGTGGGAGGGGGCGAGCAGTACTTC,CASSLVGGGEQYF
TRBD1,-,16,TRBV9,TRBJ2-4,TGTGCCAGCAGCGGCCGGGACAGGGGGGCCAAAAACATTCAGTACTTC,CASSGRDRGAKNIQYF
-,many,13,TRBV24-1,TRBJ1-1,TGTGCCACCAAGAAGGGACAGAACACTGAAGCTTTCTTT,CATKKGQNTEAFF
-,once,13,TRBV28,TRBJ1-2,TGTGCCAGCAGTTTTACGACTAACTATGGCTGCACCTTC,CASSFTTNYGCTF
TRBD1,-,19,TRBV11-2,TRBJ2-6,TGTGCCAGCAGCTCGGTCCGCCGGACAGGGGCTTCTGGGGCCAACGTCCTGACTTTC,CASSSVRRTGASGANVLTF
-,-,14,TRBV24-1,TRBJ2-5,TGTGCCACCAGTGATTCAGGGCTGCGGGAGACCCAGTACTTC,CATSDSGLRETQYF
-,-,15,TRBV4-1,TRBJ1-2,TGCGCCAGCAGCTATACCCAGCCCCCTTCGAATGGCTACACCTTC,CASSYTQPPSNGYTF
-,-,15,TRBV7-2,TRBJ1-4,TGTGCCAGCCGAATCCGGTGGGGCGGGGGCGAAAAACTGTTTTTT,CASRIRWGGGEKLFF
-,-,13,TRBV30,TRBJ2-6,TGTGCCTGGACCTCGGACAGAGTTGACGTCCTGACTTTC,CAWTSDRVDVLTF
-,-,10,TRBV30,TRBJ1-4,TGTGCCTGGAGCGGTGGAAAACTGTTTTTT,CAWSGGKLFF
TRBD2,-,15,TRBV5-1,TRBJ2-1,TGCGCCAGCAGCCTCGGGGGGATGGGGTACAATGAGCAGTTCTTC,CASSLGGMGYNEQFF
TRBD2,-,15,TRBV27,TRBJ2-7,TGTGCCAGCAGTGCCGGACTAGCGACCATCTACGAGCAGTACTTC,CASSAGLATIYEQYF
-,-,12,TRBV6-2/TRBV6-3,TRBJ2-3,TGTGCCAGCAGTTACGGTACAGATACGCAGTATTTT,CASSYGTDTQYF
TRBD1,few,16,TRBV4-1,TRBJ1-5,TGCGCCAGCAGCCAAGGTTCGGACAGGGAGAATCAGCCCCAGCATTTT,CASSQGSDRENQPQHF
-,-,14,TRBV24-1,TRBJ1-2,TGTGCCACCAGTGATTACGACACCAACTATGGCTACACCTTC,CATSDYDTNYGYTF
TRBD1,-,15,TRBV19,TRBJ1-2,TGTGCCAGTATGGGGGGGGCAGGGGGAAACTATGGCTACACCTTC,CASMGGAGGNYGYTF